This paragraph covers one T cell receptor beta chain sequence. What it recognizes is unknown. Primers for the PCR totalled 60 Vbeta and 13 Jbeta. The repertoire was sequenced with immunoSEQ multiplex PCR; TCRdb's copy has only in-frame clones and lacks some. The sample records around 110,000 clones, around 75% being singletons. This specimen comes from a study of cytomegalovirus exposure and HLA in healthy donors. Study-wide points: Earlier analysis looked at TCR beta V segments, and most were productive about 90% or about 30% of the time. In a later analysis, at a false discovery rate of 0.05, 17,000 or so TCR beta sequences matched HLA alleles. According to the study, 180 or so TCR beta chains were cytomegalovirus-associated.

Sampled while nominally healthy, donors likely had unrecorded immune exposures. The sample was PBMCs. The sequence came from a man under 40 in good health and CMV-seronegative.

The CDR3 bases are TGTGCCAGCAGCCAAGATTCGGGGGAGCAGTACTTC. Encoded protein: CASSQDSGEQYF. The chain couples TRBV4-2 to TRBJ2-7, with D maybe TRBD2 (5 bases). From germline, CDR1 is LGHNA and CDR2 YNFKEQ. V lost 0 bases and J 7 bases, leaving 7 bases between the germline ends. The CDR3 contains 12 residues.